These 28 T cell receptor beta chains share one sample of origin, sequenced in a study of response to subunit inactivated influenza vaccine. TCRdb recomputed calls from the RT-PCR reads with MiXCR, one row per CDR3 protein. The repertoire includes roughly 170,000 distinct CDR3 sequences, around 9% of them detected once, and under 13% sits in the top ten. The specimen was non-naive T cells sorted from PBMCs, collected on the day of vaccination. All receptors derive from a man aged 45-60 years who received an inactivated influenza vaccine.

V and J are TRBV28 and TRBJ2-7; TRBD2 is a possible D gene (6 bases). The germline V and J ends were trimmed by 3 bases and 3 bases, with 9 bases remaining between them. The CDR3 is 13 amino acids. Per the germline V gene, CDR1 is MDHEN and CDR2 is SYDVKM. The CDR3 DNA reads as TGTGCCAGCAGTTTTGGGGGGTTCTACGAGCAGTACTTC. It codes for CASSFGGFYEQYF.

This clonotype was observed a few times. The chain uses TRBV2 and TRBJ2-5; D remains ambiguous. V lost 2 bases, J lost 10 bases, and 5 bases lay in between. The CDR3 has 10 amino acids. Germline-derived CDR1 and CDR2 are SNHLY and FYNNEI. CDR3 DNA: TGTGCCAGCAGTGAATATGTCCAGTACTTC. As protein: CASSEYVQYF.

This rearrangement joins TRBV5-1 to TRBJ2-5, with D unclear. Germline CDR1 reads SGHRS; CDR2 reads YFSETQ. The germline V and J ends were trimmed by 0 bases and 4 bases, with 10 bases remaining between them. The CDR3 covers 14 residues. CDR3 residues: CASSLDQPRETQYF. Written as DNA, the CDR3 is TGCGCCAGCAGCTTGGATCAGCCCCGAGAGACCCAGTACTTC.

The gene calls are TRBV28 and TRBJ1-2; 7 positions match TRBD1. CDR3 size: 16 residues. The ends lost 4 bases at V and 8 bases at J; junction bases unmatched: 16. CDR1 MDHEN and CDR2 SYDVKM come from the germline V gene. DNA for the CDR3: TGTGCCAGCAGTTCAGGACAGGCAACTACGCTCGGCGGCTACACCTTC. Residues: CASSSGQATTLGGYTF.

This sequence joins TRBV9 and TRBJ2-7; 10 bases line up with TRBD2. V shed 3 bases, J shed 1 base, and the junction held 4 bases outside the gene matches. The CDR3 contains 15 residues. In germline, CDR1 is SGDLS, CDR2 YYNGEE. Here the CDR3 reads CASSAWTSGSYEQYF. CDR3 nucleotides: TGTGCCAGCAGCGCTTGGACTAGCGGTTCCTACGAGCAGTACTTC.

With respect to this clonotype: This may stem from a read error, because a much larger clone lies one nucleotide away. The V call is TRBV9, the J call TRBJ2-5, with D possibly being TRBD2 (6 bases). The CDR3 has 15 amino acids. Germline lookup yields CDR1 SGDLS and CDR2 YYNGEE. DNA for the CDR3: TGTGCCAGCAGTCGGGGACTTAACTTCGAAGATACCCAGTACTTC. This translates into CASSRGLNFEDTQYF.

Details on this clonotype: A read error may produce the germline difference seen at one junction end. The V call is TRBV7-2, the J call TRBJ1-2; perhaps TRBD1 as D (6 bases). In germline, CDR1 is SGHTA, CDR2 FQGNSA. The CDR3 contains 12 residues. In nucleotides, the CDR3 is TGTGCCAGCAGCTCGACCGGGACACCCGATGTCTTC. Its translation: CASSSTGTPDVF.

V is TRBV5-1 and J is TRBJ2-5; 7 bases line up with TRBD1. CDR1 and CDR2 (germline): SGHRS, YFSETQ. This CDR3 contains 15 residues. J gave up 2 bases and V 1 base, and 5 bases lay outside the gene matches. CDR3 bases: TGCGCCAGCAGCTTGTCCCCGACAGGGCAAGAGACCCAGTACTTC. Its translation: CASSLSPTGQETQYF. The variable domain in full, completed from reference TRBV5-1 and TRBJ2-5, reads KAGVTQTPRYLIKTRGQQVTLSCSPISGHRSVSWYQQTPGQGLQFLFEYFSETQRNKGNFPGRFSGRQFSNSRSEMNVSTLELGDSALYLCASSLSPTGQETQYFGPGTRLLVL.

For this clonotype: A much larger clone lies one base from this, so it may be a read error. The rearrangement joins TRBV6-5 to TRBJ1-5, with D perhaps matching TRBD1 (5 bases). Germline V gene data show CDR1 as MNHEY and CDR2 as SVGAGI. V dropped 2 bases and J dropped 5 bases, with 10 bases sitting between them. The CDR3 runs 14 residues. Here the CDR3 DNA reads TGTGCCAGCAGTTACGGCAGGGTCTATCAGCCCCAGCATTTT. It is translated as CASSYGRVYQPQHF.

This clonotype has only a few counts. The chain uses TRBV4-2 and TRBJ2-3; D remains ambiguous. V dropped 0 bases and J dropped 10 bases, with 11 bases sitting between them. Per germline, CDR1 LGHNA and CDR2 YNFKEQ. The CDR3 spans 13 residues. The CDR3 DNA reads as TGTGCCAGCAGCCAAGACCGCCGGACGTCGCAGTATTTT. Amino acid sequence: CASSQDRRTSQYF.

This clonotype was detected a few times. The V and J genes are TRBV4-1 and TRBJ2-7; 10 nucleotides match TRBD1. The CDR3 runs to 15 residues. Germline assignment: CDR1 MGHRA and CDR2 YSYEKL. V shed 0 bases and J 6 bases; nucleotides not matched to a gene: 5. The CDR3 region is CASSQDDRGPGEQYF. DNA of the CDR3: TGCGCCAGCAGCCAAGACGACAGGGGGCCGGGCGAGCAGTACTTC.

This clonotype was seen many times. J is TRBJ2-7 and V is TRBV12-3 or TRBV12-4; no clear D. V was cut by 5 bases and J by 4 bases, with 12 bases left in between. This CDR3 is built from 13 residues. The CDR3 region has the DNA TGTGCCAGCAGTCCCACGACTGGGTACGAGCAGTACTTC. Amino acid sequence: CASSPTTGYEQYF.

The CDR3 nucleotides read TGTGCCAGCAGTTTTAGGGACCACTCCTACGAGCAGTACTTC. Translating gives CASSFRDHSYEQYF. This chain connects TRBV28 to TRBJ2-7, with D perhaps given as TRBD1 or TRBD2 (5 bases each). CDR1 MDHEN and CDR2 SYDVKM come from the germline V gene. The V end lost 3 bases, the J end lost 0 bases, and 9 bases lay between the germline ends. This CDR3 contains 14 residues.

This clonotype was seen repeatedly, ten times or more. The genes are TRBV7-2 and TRBJ2-7, with 9 nucleotides matching TRBD2. Germline V gives CDR1 SGHTA, CDR2 FQGNSA. The junction had 8 bases not matched to a gene; V was cut back by 6 bases and J by 5 bases. The CDR3 covers 14 residues. In DNA form, the CDR3 reads TGTGCCAGCAGGGAATCTAGCGGGGTCCACGAGCAGTACTTC. It specifies CASRESSGVHEQYF.

In regard to this clonotype: The junction shows a germline mismatch at one end, possibly a read error. This chain uses TRBV7-7 with TRBJ2-1, with 7 bases aligning to TRBD1. Germline V CDR1 and CDR2: SSHAT, FNYEAQ (reference sequence). This CDR3 contains 14 residues. In DNA form, the CDR3 reads TGTGCTAGCAGCCCAGGGACAGTTTCAAATGAGCAGTTCTTC. It translates to CASSPGTVSNEQFF. Using reference TRBV7-7 and TRBJ2-1 for the parts outside the CDR3, the full variable domain is GAGVSQSPRYKVTKRGQDVTLRCDPISSHATLYWYQQALGQGPEFLTYFNYEAQPDKSGLPSDRFSAERPEGSISTLTIQRTEQRDSAMYRCASSPGTVSNEQFFGPGTRLTVL.

This clonotype was counted many times. The CDR3 bases are TGTGCCAGCAGCCCTCGAGACAGGTACACCGGGGAGCTGTTTTTT. Protein product: CASSPRDRYTGELFF. The chain joins TRBV3-1 to TRBJ2-2; D possibly corresponds to TRBD1 (6 bases). V was clipped by 4 bases and J by 3 bases, with 12 bases between them. In germline, CDR1 is LGHDT, CDR2 YNNKEL (reference sequence). This CDR3 has 15 residues.

This clonotype was recorded at least ten times. The chain carries TRBV5-1 and TRBJ1-2, with D possibly TRBD1 on 5 matching bases. V was cut by 4 bases and J by 8 bases, with 9 bases left in between. CDR1 is SGHRS, CDR2 YFSETQ, per germline. This CDR3 is built from 11 residues. CDR3 loop: CASSGSGGYTF. For the CDR3, the DNA is TGCGCCAGCAGCGGATCAGGGGGCTACACCTTC.

This clonotype turned up a few times. The chain uses TRBV25-1 and TRBJ1-6, with a tentative D call TRBD1 (6 bases). The V gene's germline CDR1 is MGHDK and CDR2 SYGVNS. Trimming took 0 bases from V and 19 from J, leaving 22 bases between them. CDR3 length equals 15 residues. CDR3 amino acids: CASSEYRGGRSDLHF. CDR3 DNA: TGTGCCAGCAGTGAATATCGAGGGGGAAGGAGTGATTTACACTTT.

This clonotype was seen more than once but under ten times. V gene TRBV20-1 combines with J gene TRBJ2-7, with 8 bases aligning to TRBD2. The CDR3 spans 15 residues. After removal of 0 bases from V and 4 bases from J, the junction contained 8 bases not matched to a gene. Germline CDR1 DFQATT, CDR2 SNEGSKA (reference sequence). The DNA of the CDR3 is TGCAGTGCTAGAGAATCGGAGCGGGAGACTTACGAGCAGTACTTC. It encodes CSARESERETYEQYF.

There are a few counts of this clonotype. V gene TRBV7-9 combines with J gene TRBJ2-5; tentatively, D is TRBD1 (7 bases). Per germline, CDR1 SEHNR and CDR2 FQNEAQ (reference sequence). Between the trimmed V and J ends, which lost 0 bases and 3 bases, there was a span of 11 bases. This CDR3 is built from 15 residues. CDR3 amino acids: CASSLAGRGEETQYF. The CDR3 coding sequence is TGTGCCAGCAGCTTAGCCGGCAGGGGGGAAGAGACCCAGTACTTC. Together with reference TRBV7-9 and TRBJ2-5, the CDR3 gives the full variable domain: DTGVSQNPRHKITKRGQNVTFRCDPISEHNRLYWYRQTLGQGPEFLTYFQNEAQLEKSRLLSDRFSAERPKGSFSTLEIQRTEQGDSAMYLCASSLAGRGEETQYFGPGTRLLVL.

This rearrangement joins TRBV5-1 to TRBJ1-1; D possibly corresponds to TRBD1 (5 bases). CDR3 length equals 18 residues. Trimming removed 0 bases at V and 1 base at J, with 19 bases between. Germline V CDR1 and CDR2: SGHRS, YFSETQ. The DNA of the CDR3 is TGCGCCAGCAGCTTGGGGGGCGGCGTCCACCGGGAGAACACTGAAGCTTTCTTT. Its translation: CASSLGGGVHRENTEAFF.

The genes are TRBV5-1 and TRBJ2-3, with 8 bases aligning to TRBD1. CDR1 is SGHRS and CDR2 is YFSETQ in the germline V gene. The CDR3 runs 16 residues. V shed 3 bases and J 3 bases; nucleotides not matched to a gene: 9. The CDR3, as DNA: TGCGCCAGCAGCTGGGGGGCAGGGGGCAGGACAGATACGCAGTATTTT. It codes for CASSWGAGGRTDTQYF.

The sample holds a few counts of this clonotype. The rearrangement uses TRBV12-3 or TRBV12-4 and TRBJ2-1; TRBD1 is a possible D gene (5 bases). CDR3 size: 15 residues. The V and J ends lost 7 bases and 0 bases respectively, with 13 bases between them. The CDR3 DNA follows: TGTGCCAGCACCAGACAGTCGAGCTCCTACAATGAGCAGTTCTTC. Translating gives CASTRQSSSYNEQFF.

This clonotype showed up many times. The chain carries TRBV3-1 and TRBJ2-6; no clear D gene. The CDR3 spans 14 residues. Germline CDR1 is LGHDT and CDR2 is YNNKEL (reference sequence). Trimming shortened V by 0 bases and J by 3 bases, and 3 bases separated the two germline ends. The CDR3 is CASSQDIGANVLTF. The CDR3, as DNA: TGTGCCAGCAGCCAAGATATTGGGGCCAACGTCCTGACTTTC.

A few counts support this clonotype. A much larger clone lies a single base off, so this may be a read error. This chain joins TRBV12-3 or TRBV12-4 and TRBJ2-3; TRBD2 agrees at 8 bases. The CDR3 totals 14 residues. The J segment lost 0 bases and the V segment lost 4 bases, leaving 0 bases of the junction unmatched. CDR3 sequence: CASSSSGSTDTQYF. The CDR3 DNA reads as TGTGCCAGCAGTTCTAGCGGGAGCACAGATACGCAGTATTTT.

This clonotype was recorded at least ten times. The chain uses TRBV6-1 and TRBJ2-2; 7 bases map to TRBD2. The J segment lost 4 bases and the V segment lost 10 bases, leaving 15 bases of the junction unmatched. This CDR3 contains 16 residues. Germline lookup yields CDR1 MNHNS and CDR2 SASEGT. The CDR3 DNA sequence: TGTGCCACCCAACAGTCGGTGGCGGGAGTCACCGGGGAGCTGTTTTTT. Amino acids: CATQQSVAGVTGELFF.

This clonotype was recorded many times. The chain has TRBV20-1 and TRBJ2-7, with D unresolved. Trimming stripped 6 bases from V and 3 bases from J, with 24 bases between. The CDR3 is made up of 16 amino acids. Germline V CDR1 and CDR2: DFQATT, SNEGSKA (reference sequence). CDR3 region: CSAPKWARILDYEQYF. The CDR3 DNA reads TGCAGTGCCCCAAAATGGGCGAGGATTTTAGACTACGAGCAGTACTTC.

This clonotype was seen a handful of times. The J gene is TRBJ1-5, the V gene TRBV28; 8 bases line up with TRBD1. Germline V gene data show CDR1 as MDHEN and CDR2 as SYDVKM. The CDR3 has 17 amino acids. Trimming at V came to 1 base and at J to 4 bases, leaving 9 bases not matched to a gene. CDR3 in amino acids: CASSLLGRGLVNQPQHF. CDR3 DNA: TGTGCCAGCAGTTTATTAGGCAGGGGGCTCGTTAATCAGCCCCAGCATTTT.